The rows below give T cell receptor beta chains drawn from one sample of a study of regulatory T cells in long-lasting Graves disease. MiXCR, applied by TCRdb to the multiplex PCR reads, yields one record per CDR3 protein. The data show 430,000 or so distinct CDR3 sequences, roughly 23% seen once. The source material was peripheral blood mononuclear cells (PBMCs), sampled when the disease was refractory, from a patient treated with antithyroid drugs. The receptors come from a female donor with Graves disease. Both conserved end residues are part of each CDR3. D genes are given only for firm matches. The size entry is marked missing in some rows and otherwise reads once, few, many or a size class.

size: many
D: TRBD2
J: TRBJ2-7
V: TRBV28
DNA: TGTGCCAGCAGTCAGGGGGGGACTAGCGGGAGAATATACGAGCAGTACTTC
CDR3: CASSQGGTSGRIYEQYF

size: many
D: -
J: TRBJ2-4
V: TRBV2
DNA: TGTGCCAGCAGTGATGTGACAGAAGGCATTCAGTACTTC
CDR3: CASSDVTEGIQYF

size: few
D: TRBD2
J: TRBJ2-3
V: TRBV28
DNA: TGTGCCAGCAGTCTGCCTAGCGGGATATCAGATACGCAGTATTTT
CDR3: CASSLPSGISDTQYF

size: -
D: TRBD1
J: TRBJ2-3
V: TRBV5-6
DNA: TGTGCCAGCAGCTTGTCCCCGGGACAGGGGAGCACAGATACGCAGTATTTT
CDR3: CASSLSPGQGSTDTQYF

size: many
D: -
J: TRBJ1-5
V: TRBV20-1
DNA: TGCAGTGCTAGAGCCATAACGGGGGACAATCAGCCCCAGCATTTT
CDR3: CSARAITGDNQPQHF

size: many
D: TRBD1
J: TRBJ2-5
V: TRBV7-9
DNA: TGTGCCAGCAGCCCTGACAGGGGACAAGAGACCCAGTACTTC
CDR3: CASSPDRGQETQYF

size: many
D: -
J: TRBJ1-1
V: TRBV12-3/TRBV12-4
DNA: TGTGCCATCTTCGGTTGGGGGAGGACTGAAGCTTTCTTT
CDR3: CAIFGWGRTEAFF

size: many
D: -
J: TRBJ1-6
V: TRBV28
DNA: TGTGCCAGCAGTTTAACTGGGAGTAATTCACCCCTCCACTTT
CDR3: CASSLTGSNSPLHF

size: few
D: -
J: TRBJ2-7
V: TRBV20-1
DNA: TGCAGTGCTAGTATAAGTGGGAGAAATTACGAGCAGTACTTC
CDR3: CSASISGRNYEQYF

size: few
D: -
J: TRBJ1-5
V: TRBV4-1
DNA: TGCGCCAGCAGCCAAGCGGGGTCAGGCCAGCCCCAGCATTTT
CDR3: CASSQAGSGQPQHF

size: -
D: TRBD1
J: TRBJ1-2
V: TRBV12-3/TRBV12-4
DNA: TGTGCCAGCAGTTTCTCAGGGGGCGAGGGCTACACCTTC
CDR3: CASSFSGGEGYTF

size: few
D: -
J: TRBJ2-3
V: TRBV5-4
DNA: TGTGCCAGCAGCTTGGGGACCTACACAGATACGCAGTATTTT
CDR3: CASSLGTYTDTQYF

size: many
D: -
J: TRBJ2-7
V: TRBV2
DNA: TGTGCCAGCAGTGAAGCGCTTAGGACAAGAGGGCTCTCCTACGAGCAGTACTTC
CDR3: CASSEALRTRGLSYEQYF

size: few
D: TRBD1
J: TRBJ1-4
V: TRBV9
DNA: TGTGCCAGCAGCCCTTGGGACAGGGGGACTAATGAAAAACTGTTTTTT
CDR3: CASSPWDRGTNEKLFF

size: many
D: -
J: TRBJ1-1
V: TRBV29-1
DNA: TGCAGCGTCCTGATGGGACACGTTGAAGCTTTCTTT
CDR3: CSVLMGHVEAFF

size: many
D: -
J: TRBJ1-5
V: TRBV15
DNA: TGTGCCACCAACCGGATGGCAAGCAATCAGCCCCAGCATTTT
CDR3: CATNRMASNQPQHF

size: many
D: -
J: TRBJ2-7
V: TRBV13
DNA: TGTGCCAGCAGCCCTCAAGACTCCTACGAGCAGTACTTC
CDR3: CASSPQDSYEQYF

size: few
D: TRBD1
J: TRBJ1-4
V: TRBV20-1
DNA: TGCAGTGCTCTCCAGACAGGGGGAAATGAAAAACTGTTTTTT
CDR3: CSALQTGGNEKLFF

size: -
D: -
J: TRBJ1-3
V: TRBV6-1
DNA: TGTGCCAGCAGTGAAGGTGGGGGCTCTGGAAACACCATATATTTT
CDR3: CASSEGGGSGNTIYF

size: few
D: TRBD1
J: TRBJ2-1
V: TRBV11-2
DNA: TGTGCCAGCAGCTTAGAGGGACAGGGGTTCGGTGAGCAGTTCTTC
CDR3: CASSLEGQGFGEQFF

size: few
D: -
J: TRBJ2-7
V: TRBV7-2
DNA: TGTGCCAGCAGCTTAGCTTCAGAAGCCTACGAGCAGTACTTC
CDR3: CASSLASEAYEQYF

size: -
D: TRBD2
J: TRBJ2-1
V: TRBV28
DNA: TGTGCCAGCAGTTTAGCGGGAGCCGGCTACAATGAGCAGTTCTTC
CDR3: CASSLAGAGYNEQFF

size: -
D: TRBD1
J: TRBJ2-1
V: TRBV28
DNA: TGTGCCAGCAGTGCCCCCGGGACAGGGGCCTACAATGAGCAGTTCTTC
CDR3: CASSAPGTGAYNEQFF

size: -
D: TRBD1
J: TRBJ2-7
V: TRBV29-1
DNA: TGCAGCGTTGACTATCTAGGACAGGGGGTCTCCTACGAGCAGTACTTC
CDR3: CSVDYLGQGVSYEQYF

size: few
D: -
J: TRBJ2-4
V: TRBV29-1
DNA: TGCAGCGTTGCCCCGACCTTCCAGCCGAGGGCTACCAAAAACATTCAGTACTTC
CDR3: CSVAPTFQPRATKNIQYF

size: few
D: TRBD2
J: TRBJ2-4
V: TRBV9
DNA: TGTGCCAGCAGCGCCCGGGGGGATGAAAACATTCAGTACTTC
CDR3: CASSARGDENIQYF

size: few
D: -
J: TRBJ2-7
V: TRBV20-1
DNA: TGCAGTGCTAGTTATTTAGCCTACGAGCAGTACTTC
CDR3: CSASYLAYEQYF

size: -
D: TRBD1
J: TRBJ1-5
V: TRBV7-9
DNA: TGTGCCAGCAGCTTAGGACAGGGTCTCTTAGGGCCCCAGCATTTT
CDR3: CASSLGQGLLGPQHF

size: many
D: TRBD2
J: TRBJ2-7
V: TRBV3-1
DNA: TGTGCCAGCAGCCGGGAGGGAGCCGAGCAGTACTTC
CDR3: CASSREGAEQYF

size: -
D: -
J: TRBJ2-5
V: TRBV20-1
DNA: TGCAGTGCTGGTAGTCCTAGGCTCCAAGAGACCCAGTACTTC
CDR3: CSAGSPRLQETQYF

size: -
D: -
J: TRBJ2-7
V: TRBV30
DNA: TGTGCCTGGAGTCCTCTCTCGGGATCTACGGGCGAGCAGTACTTC
CDR3: CAWSPLSGSTGEQYF

size: few
D: -
J: TRBJ2-6
V: TRBV7-9
DNA: TGTGCCAGCAGCTCCCTTACAGGCTCTGGGGCCAACGTCCTGACTTTC
CDR3: CASSSLTGSGANVLTF

size: -
D: TRBD1
J: TRBJ1-5
V: TRBV20-1
DNA: TGCAGTGCTCAAGGGCCCACAGGGGACCAGCCCCAGCATTTT
CDR3: CSAQGPTGDQPQHF

size: few
D: -
J: TRBJ1-3
V: TRBV5-5
DNA: TGTGCCAGCAGCTCAGAGGGTAGCTCTGGAAACACCATATATTTT
CDR3: CASSSEGSSGNTIYF

size: few
D: -
J: TRBJ2-2
V: TRBV6-2/TRBV6-3
DNA: TGTGCCAGCAGTTACAGACTACCGAGGACCGGGGAGCTGTTTTTT
CDR3: CASSYRLPRTGELFF

size: many
D: TRBD1
J: TRBJ2-5
V: TRBV11-2
DNA: TGTGCCAGCAGCACGGGACAGGGGGTCGTGACCCAGTACTTC
CDR3: CASSTGQGVVTQYF

size: -
D: TRBD2
J: TRBJ2-3
V: TRBV12-3/TRBV12-4
DNA: TGTGCCAGCAGTTTGGGGCTAGCGGCTAGCACAGATACGCAGTATTTT
CDR3: CASSLGLAASTDTQYF

size: many
D: -
J: TRBJ1-2
V: TRBV6-5
DNA: TGTGCCAGCAGTTACTCGCAGAGTGAGGACTATGGCTACACCTTC
CDR3: CASSYSQSEDYGYTF

size: -
D: -
J: TRBJ1-6
V: TRBV12-3/TRBV12-4
DNA: TGTGCCAGCATTAAGGGAGGGTCCTATAATTCACCCCTCCACTTT
CDR3: CASIKGGSYNSPLHF

size: few
D: TRBD2
J: TRBJ2-5
V: TRBV7-2
DNA: TGTGCCAGCAGCTCAGGACTAGCGGGAGTCGTTCAAGAGACCCAGTACTTC
CDR3: CASSSGLAGVVQETQYF

size: many
D: TRBD1
J: TRBJ1-2
V: TRBV2
DNA: TGTGCCAGCAGTGATAATCCCCGGGGGACAGGGCATGGCTACACCTTC
CDR3: CASSDNPRGTGHGYTF

size: few
D: TRBD2
J: TRBJ2-1
V: TRBV2
DNA: TGTGCCAGCAGTGGGACTAGCGGACCCCAGGATGAGCAGTTCTTC
CDR3: CASSGTSGPQDEQFF

size: -
D: -
J: TRBJ1-1
V: TRBV29-1
DNA: TGCAGCGCAGGACAACCGAACACTGAAGCTTTCTTT
CDR3: CSAGQPNTEAFF

size: -
D: TRBD1
J: TRBJ2-5
V: TRBV7-7
DNA: TGTGCTAGCAGCTTATCCGGGACAGGGGAAGAGACCCAGTACTTC
CDR3: CASSLSGTGEETQYF

size: few
D: -
J: TRBJ2-1
V: TRBV7-2
DNA: TGTGCCAGCCTACTAGCAGGGCCATACAATGAGCAGTTCTTC
CDR3: CASLLAGPYNEQFF

size: -
D: -
J: TRBJ2-7
V: TRBV19
DNA: TGTGCCAGTAGTATGACCCTAGCGTCTTGGGGGAGAGGACTCGAGCAGTACTTC
CDR3: CASSMTLASWGRGLEQYF